This record covers a single T cell receptor beta chain. Its matching antigen is unknown. V gave up 1 base and J gave up 7 bases, with 12 bases separating them. The CDR3 sequence is 13 residues long. Germline CDR1 SGHRS, CDR2 YFSETQ. Unexposed donor CD4+ T cells date from about 2011-2019, before the COVID-19 pandemic. Isolation of CD4+ T cells took place after less than 13 days in culture. Testing used SARS-CoV-2 S/N and four cold-coronavirus spikes on unexposed-donor CD4+ T cells, cells permitting. These data come from a study of CD4 T cells in relation to SARS-CoV-2 and coronaviruses. Study background: PBMCs were cultured with antigen for roughly 10 days before TCR beta sequencing. Negative control cultures got HIV-1 Nef peptides or no peptide. Whole-study findings and limits: Compared with monoreactive clones, crossreactive clones showed significantly weaker SARS-CoV-2 expansion.

Libraries were prepared by immunoSEQ multiplex PCR; TCRdb keeps only in-frame clonotypes and omits some of them. The profile covers 20,000 to 30,000 clones, with about 75% appearing a single time and 10% to 15% taken by the ten largest. The chain combines TRBV5-1 with TRBJ2-7, with D possibly TRBD2 on 5 matching bases. This TCR came from a human donor in good health. The specimen sequenced was CD4+ T cells from PBMCs, cultured in vitro. CDR3 residues: CASSLQRGREQYF. The DNA of the CDR3 is TGCGCCAGCAGCTTGCAAAGAGGGAGAGAGCAGTACTTC.